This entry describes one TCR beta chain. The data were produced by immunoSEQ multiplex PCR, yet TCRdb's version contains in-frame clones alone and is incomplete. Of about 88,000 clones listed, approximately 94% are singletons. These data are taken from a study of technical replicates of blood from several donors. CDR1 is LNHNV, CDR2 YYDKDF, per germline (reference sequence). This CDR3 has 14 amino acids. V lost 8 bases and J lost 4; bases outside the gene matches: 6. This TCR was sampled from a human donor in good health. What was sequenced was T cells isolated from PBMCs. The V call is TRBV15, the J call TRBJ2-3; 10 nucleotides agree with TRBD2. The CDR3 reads CATSQREGADTQYF. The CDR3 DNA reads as TGTGCCACCTCCCAGCGGGAGGGCGCAGATACGCAGTATTTT.